These 24 T cell receptor beta chains share one sample of origin, sequenced in a study of neurological immune-mediated disorders. Each CDR3 protein gets one entry after TCRdb re-called the 5' RACE reads with MiXCR. This sample carries approximately 21,000 distinct CDR3 sequences, less than 8% of them seen once, and the ten largest clones take more than 40%. The sample comprised CD8+ T cells from blood. These receptors were obtained from a man between 18 and 29 years old in good health.

Ten or more counts support this clonotype. The J gene is TRBJ1-2, the V gene TRBV7-6; tentative D call: TRBD1 (5 bases). This CDR3 is 11 amino acids long. Trimming left V 5 bases short and J 6 bases short, with 7 bases between. Germline V gene sequence: CDR1 SGHVS, CDR2 FNYEAQ. The CDR3 here is CASSDSHGYTF. The CDR3 DNA reads TGTGCCAGCAGCGACAGCCATGGCTACACCTTC.

This clonotype was seen at least ten times. The chain employs TRBV5-1 and TRBJ2-7; D is unresolved. Per germline, CDR1 SGHRS and CDR2 YFSETQ. The CDR3 extends over 13 amino acids. V lost 3 bases, J lost 0 bases, and 7 bases lay in between. The CDR3 spells CASSYGSSYEQYF. The CDR3, as DNA: TGCGCCAGCAGCTACGGCAGCTCCTACGAGCAGTACTTC.

This clonotype was seen many times. The CDR3 protein is CATSGGTAPQTFF. CDR3 DNA sequence: TGTGCCACCAGTGGCGGGACAGCCCCCCAAACTTTCTTT. The chain joins TRBV24-1 to TRBJ1-1; 7 bases are a match to TRBD1. This CDR3 is built from 13 residues. With 5 bases clipped from V and 12 bases from J, the junction kept 11 bases outside the gene matches. Germline values: CDR1 KGHDR, CDR2 SFDVKD.

This chain connects TRBV14 to TRBJ2-5; D gene unclear. V was cut by 0 bases and J by 1 base, with 6 bases left in between. Germline lookup yields CDR1 SGHDN and CDR2 FVKESK. This CDR3 is 14 amino acids long. The CDR3 nucleotides read TGTGCCAGCAGCCAAGAGGGTCCCCAAGAGACCCAGTACTTC. Protein: CASSQEGPQETQYF.

This clonotype was counted at least ten times. This chain connects TRBV4-1 to TRBJ2-7, with D perhaps matching TRBD2 (5 bases). Germline V gene data show CDR1 as MGHRA and CDR2 as YSYEKL. The CDR3 runs to 13 residues. V was cut by 0 bases and J by 3 bases, with 6 bases left in between. This CDR3 is CASSQDRGYEQYF. The CDR3 nucleotides are TGCGCCAGCAGCCAAGATCGGGGCTACGAGCAGTACTTC.

This clonotype has at least ten counts. J is TRBJ2-4 and V is TRBV7-9; 10 bases agree with TRBD1. V shed 5 bases and J 6 bases; nucleotides not matched to a gene: 10. The germline gives CDR1 SEHNR, CDR2 FQNEAQ (reference sequence). This CDR3 spans 16 amino acids. The DNA of the CDR3 is TGTGCCAGCAGCCGTACGACAGGGGGCGCGGGAAACATTCAGTACTTC. Protein product: CASSRTTGGAGNIQYF.

This clonotype was observed many times. V is TRBV5-6 and J is TRBJ2-7; maybe TRBD1 (5 bases). CDR1 is SGHDT, CDR2 YYEEEE, per germline. The CDR3 has 14 amino acids. The V gene lost 0 bases and the J gene lost 2 bases, with 9 bases spanning the gap. CDR3 residues: CASSLEGVTYEQYF. CDR3 sequence (DNA): TGTGCCAGCAGCTTGGAAGGGGTTACCTACGAGCAGTACTTC.

This clonotype was found many times. The chain's CDR3 is CASSETGTVAGNTIYF. CDR3 in DNA: TGTGCCAGCAGCGAAACCGGGACTGTAGCTGGAAACACCATATATTTT. This sequence joins TRBV5-5 and TRBJ1-3, with a possible D match to TRBD1 (5 bases). The CDR3 sequence is 16 residues long. CDR1 and CDR2 from the germline V gene are SGHKS and YYEKEE (reference sequence). With 4 bases removed from V and 2 bases from J, the gap between germline ends came to 16 bases.

This clonotype was detected ten times or more. V and J are TRBV4-3 and TRBJ2-1; D ambiguous. CDR1 and CDR2 (germline): LGHNA, YSLEER. V lost 1 base to trimming and J lost 8 bases, with 9 bases between them. This CDR3 spans 13 amino acids. CDR3 sequence reads: CASSQARTHEQFF. The DNA for the CDR3 is TGCGCCAGCAGCCAAGCTAGAACCCATGAGCAGTTCTTC.

The chain carries TRBV20-1 and TRBJ1-1; maybe TRBD1 (6 bases). The CDR3 is 11 amino acids. Per the germline V gene, CDR1 is DFQATT and CDR2 is SNEGSKA (reference sequence). Trimming shortened V by 5 bases and J by 3 bases, and 7 bases separated the two germline ends. For the CDR3, the DNA is TGCAGTGCTTACAGGGACACTGAAGCTTTCTTT. It is translated as CSAYRDTEAFF.

This clonotype was counted at least ten times. This sequence joins TRBV7-8 and TRBJ2-1; no clear D. Germline CDR1 SGHVS, CDR2 FQNEAQ. The CDR3 has 11 amino acids. V dropped 3 bases and J dropped 15 bases, with 12 bases sitting between them. The CDR3 protein is CASSLFYIPFF. The CDR3 DNA sequence: TGTGCCAGCAGCTTGTTTTACATCCCGTTCTTC.

This clonotype has only one observation. J is TRBJ2-3 and V is TRBV7-8, with TRBD1 identical over 10 bases. CDR1 and CDR2 from the germline V gene are SGHVS and FQNEAQ. This CDR3 is built from 18 residues. V shed 4 bases, J shed 6 bases, and the junction held 16 bases outside the gene matches. Here the CDR3 DNA reads TGTGCCAGCAGCTACCCAAGGACAGGGGGATTAAGTGTGGATACGCAGTATTTT. Its translation is CASSYPRTGGLSVDTQYF.

This clonotype was found many times. This chain connects TRBV10-2 to TRBJ1-1; possibly TRBD1 for D (5 bases). The CDR3 length is 13 residues. The germline V gene encodes CDR1 WSHSY and CDR2 SAAADI. Trimming shortened V by 3 bases and J by 6 bases, and 11 bases separated the two germline ends. The DNA of the CDR3 is TGCGCCAGCAGTGAAGGTAAAGGGGCTGAAGCTTTCTTT. Translated: CASSEGKGAEAFF.

This clonotype is categorized as medium-sized. At one end, the junction sequence differs from germline, possibly due to a read error. The chain couples TRBV7-7 to TRBJ2-4, with 7 bases aligning to TRBD1. CDR3 length equals 20 residues. In germline, CDR1 is SSHAT, CDR2 FNYEAQ (reference sequence). CDR3 loop: CASSESEQGLSLLAKNIQYF. Written as DNA, the CDR3 is TGTGCTAGCAGCGAAAGCGAACAGGGGCTTTCTCTCCTAGCCAAAAACATTCAGTACTTC.

This clonotype has ten or more counts. The CDR3 DNA follows: TGTGCCAGCAGCCCGCGCAGGGGGATCCCTGGAAACACCATATATTTT. As protein: CASSPRRGIPGNTIYF. This sequence joins TRBV7-8 and TRBJ1-3; 7 positions match TRBD1. The CDR3 length is 16 residues. The V gene end was trimmed by 5 bases and the J gene end by 2 bases; junction bases not matched to a gene: 9. Germline CDR1 SGHVS, CDR2 FQNEAQ.

This clonotype was seen ten or more times. The genes are TRBV9 and TRBJ2-2; 12 bases are a match to TRBD1. Looked up from germline, CDR1 is SGDLS and CDR2 is YYNGEE. With V trimmed by 0 bases and J by 6 bases, 6 bases remained unmatched. This CDR3 spans 17 amino acids. The CDR3 DNA follows: TGTGCCAGCAGCGTAGAAGGGACAGGGGGCGCGGCCGGGGAGCTGTTTTTT. Residues: CASSVEGTGGAAGELFF.

This chain links TRBV2 with TRBJ1-5, with TRBD1 matching over 8 bases. This CDR3 has 16 amino acids. CDR1 SNHLY and CDR2 FYNNEI come from the germline V gene. After removal of 10 bases from V and 1 base from J, the junction contained 12 bases not matched to a gene. The CDR3 is CATSTQGARSNQPQHF. CDR3 nucleotide sequence: TGTGCCACCTCAACCCAGGGGGCGAGGAGCAATCAGCCCCAGCATTTT.

This clonotype was seen repeatedly, ten times or more. The J gene is TRBJ2-3, the V gene TRBV6-5; TRBD2 matches at 11 bases. This CDR3 is built from 15 residues. J gave up 4 bases and V 4 bases, and 4 bases lay outside the gene matches. CDR1 and CDR2 (germline): MNHEY, SVGAGI. The CDR3 sequence: CASSLAGGIADTQYF. The CDR3 DNA is TGTGCCAGCAGTTTAGCGGGGGGGATAGCAGATACGCAGTATTTT.

This clonotype was seen at least ten times. The chain has TRBV6-6 and TRBJ2-1; D is perhaps TRBD1 (5 bases). Germline CDR1 is MNHNY and CDR2 is SVGAGI (reference sequence). V was pared by 3 bases and J by 8 bases, with 23 bases between. This CDR3 is built from 17 residues. CDR3 nucleotides: TGTGCCAGCAGTTATGGCCTGGTAAGGGGCCTAGAGGATGAGCAGTTCTTC. This sequence encodes CASSYGLVRGLEDEQFF.

In its sample, this clonotype was seen many times. The rearrangement joins TRBV20-1 to TRBJ2-7, with D possibly TRBD1 on 6 matching bases. The CDR3 loop spans 13 amino acids. Germline V CDR1 and CDR2: DFQATT, SNEGSKA (reference sequence). Trimming took 3 bases from V and 4 from J, leaving 13 bases between them. The CDR3: CSARIRGGYEQYF. In DNA, the CDR3 is TGCAGTGCTAGGATCAGGGGCGGATACGAGCAGTACTTC.

Ten or more counts support this clonotype. CDR3 amino acids: CASSLAEAGRNTEAFF. The DNA of the CDR3 is TGCGCCAGCAGCTTGGCCGAGGCAGGGCGGAACACTGAAGCTTTCTTT. The V call is TRBV5-1, the J call TRBJ1-1, with D tentatively TRBD1 (5 bases). V was clipped by 0 bases and J by 1 base, with 13 bases between them. The CDR3 spans 16 residues. The germline V gene has CDR1 SGHRS and CDR2 YFSETQ.

This clonotype was seen repeatedly, ten times or more. The CDR3 reads CASSWARHIEETQYF. The CDR3 DNA sequence: TGTGCCAGCAGCTGGGCCAGGCACATTGAAGAGACCCAGTACTTC. This chain uses TRBV12-3 or TRBV12-4 with TRBJ2-5, with D unresolved. Trimming cost V 6 bases and J 3 bases, with 17 bases left between them. This CDR3 contains 15 residues.

This clonotype was seen repeatedly, ten times or more. The gene calls are TRBV20-1 and TRBJ2-5; 9 bases fit TRBD2. Trimming removed 6 bases from V and 2 bases from J; junction bases left unmatched: 7. This CDR3 has 14 residues. Germline values: CDR1 DFQATT, CDR2 SNEGSKA (reference sequence). DNA for the CDR3: TGCAGTGCAGCAGCGGGAGGCGCACAAGAGACCCAGTACTTC. Translated, it gives CSAAAGGAQETQYF.

In this sample, this clonotype turned up many times. The CDR3 sequence is CASSPREETDTQYF. For the CDR3, the DNA is TGTGCCAGCAGTCCCCGGGAGGAGACAGATACGCAGTATTTT. This sequence joins TRBV27 and TRBJ2-3; the match to TRBD2 covers 7 bases. The CDR3 sequence is 14 residues long. Trimming at V came to 5 bases and at J to 3 bases, leaving 5 bases not matched to a gene. CDR1 is MNHEY, CDR2 SMNVEV, per germline (reference sequence).